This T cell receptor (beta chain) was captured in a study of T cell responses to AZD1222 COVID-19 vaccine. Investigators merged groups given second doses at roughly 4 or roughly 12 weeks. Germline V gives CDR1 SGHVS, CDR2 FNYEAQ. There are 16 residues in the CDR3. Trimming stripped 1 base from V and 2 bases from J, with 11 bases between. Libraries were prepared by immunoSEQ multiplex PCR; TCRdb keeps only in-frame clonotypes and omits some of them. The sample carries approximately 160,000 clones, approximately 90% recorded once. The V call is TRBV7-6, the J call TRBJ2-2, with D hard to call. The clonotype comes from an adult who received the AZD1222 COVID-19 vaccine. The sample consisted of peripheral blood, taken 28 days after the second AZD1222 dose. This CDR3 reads CASSLDGSVNTGELFF. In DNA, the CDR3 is TGTGCCAGCAGCTTAGACGGGTCCGTAAACACCGGGGAGCTGTTTTTT.